Sequencing of this TCR beta chain was carried out in a study of blood T cell repertoires in COVID-19. Study in general: COVID-19 samples, acute and convalescent, were from the United States, Italy and Spain. The cDNA or gDNA used as material had been derived from T cells, B-cell-depleted T cells, or PBMCs.

This CDR3 is built from 16 residues. Germline assignment: CDR1 SNHLY and CDR2 FYNNEI. The ends were cut back, 5 bases at V and 1 base at J, with 12 bases in the middle. Per the original methods: Cell counts per sample came from amplifying reference gene primers. The data were produced by immunoSEQ multiplex PCR, yet TCRdb's version contains in-frame clones alone and is incomplete. The DNA gave D and trimming, while V, J and clone size come from that table. The sample records under 85,000 clones, around 83% being singletons. The table lists this clone with a few counts. Sequencing was performed on peripheral blood. The source of this sequence is a man at least 80 years old with active or convalescent COVID-19. V and J are TRBV2 and TRBJ2-6; possibly TRBD1 for D (5 bases). The CDR3, as DNA: TGTGCCAGCAGTTACCCAGGGTGGTCTGGGGCCAACGTCCTGACTTTC. Translating gives CASSYPGWSGANVLTF.